These T cell receptor beta chains were read from a single sample in a study of early T cells in non-severe SARS-CoV-2 infection. One entry per CDR3 protein, called by TCRdb with MiXCR from the 5' RACE reads. The table has roughly 55,000 distinct CDR3 sequences, approximately 10% seen once; the top ten hold roughly a tenth. The material sequenced was whole blood. The receptors were sampled from an adult who was a healthcare worker with PCR-confirmed SARS-CoV-2 infection or an uninfected control (not recorded which). Both conserved end residues are part of each CDR3.

v_gene | CDR3aa
TRBV19 | CASSTSGDNSNQPQHF
TRBV4-1 | CASSGGTGRHEQYF
TRBV21-1 | CASSKVRGPTPHSPLHF
TRBV28 | CASYRGLETDTQYF
TRBV6-1 | CASSFRDRDNEQFF
TRBV28 | CASSLGRDYGYTF
TRBV27 | CASSSDRGTGEQYF
TRBV12-3/TRBV12-4 | CASSWPSVSSYNEQFF
TRBV6-1 | CASRGWPAGPNQPQHF
TRBV29-1 | CSVGTGSTDTQYF
TRBV12-3/TRBV12-4 | CASTGGSYNEQFF
TRBV18 | CASSPQGAEQYF
TRBV10-3 | CAISESKQPDEQYF
TRBV29-1 | CSVRDHYEQYF
TRBV19 | CASSRGSGANVLTF
TRBV7-9 | CASSLGSQVGSPLHF
TRBV6-5 | CASRLEPTGEQYF
TRBV12-3/TRBV12-4 | CASRLTGSEAFF
TRBV7-2 | CASSLGQLIYNEQFF
TRBV5-1 | CASSLQNTEAFF
TRBV11-2 | CASSSPPGLARETQYF
TRBV5-1 | CASSSSIAEMSTDTQYF
TRBV28 | CASSPDRGRSPSLADTQYF
TRBV21-1 | CASSKGKDRDTYEQYF
TRBV28 | CASSLVTYEQYF
TRBV28 | CASSPGQANEKLFF
TRBV7-2 | CASIQVGGTTYEQYF
TRBV7-9 | CASSLTDPLHF
TRBV29-1 | CSVSSYNEQFF
TRBV20-1 | CSAPPGSGGELFF
TRBV29-1 | CSVVAGTNTEAFF
TRBV3-1 | CASSLIGYGQRPSGNTIYF
TRBV2 | CASRWGEKGEQYF
TRBV5-4 | CASSQGLEGNYGYTF
TRBV10-3 | CAISEKNYEQYF
TRBV5-1 | CASSSPGTGGDEQYF
TRBV5-1 | CASTVRLGEELFF
TRBV24-1 | CATSDWQGSNEQFF
TRBV6-1 | CASTGAFNQPQHF
TRBV12-5 | CASGQTSAKNIQYF